The clone carrying this T cell receptor (beta chain) showed up many times. The CDR3 loop spans 15 amino acids. Trimming stripped 6 bases from V and 0 bases from J, with 12 bases between. This sample is part of a study of identical twins. Via MiXCR, TCRdb re-called the 5' RACE reads, giving one row per CDR3 protein. The sample shows about 570,000 distinct CDR3 sequences, 9% to 10% of them seen only once. The same data also contributed to another study, on yellow fever vaccine responses in identical twins.

The sequencing sample was made of PBMCs. The clonotype was recovered from a woman under 30 in good health. The rearrangement uses TRBV12-3 or TRBV12-4 and TRBJ2-1; D not resolved. CDR3 bases: TGTGCCAGCAGCCCGCCTTCGAGCTCCTACAATGAGCAGTTCTTC. Protein product: CASSPPSSSYNEQFF.